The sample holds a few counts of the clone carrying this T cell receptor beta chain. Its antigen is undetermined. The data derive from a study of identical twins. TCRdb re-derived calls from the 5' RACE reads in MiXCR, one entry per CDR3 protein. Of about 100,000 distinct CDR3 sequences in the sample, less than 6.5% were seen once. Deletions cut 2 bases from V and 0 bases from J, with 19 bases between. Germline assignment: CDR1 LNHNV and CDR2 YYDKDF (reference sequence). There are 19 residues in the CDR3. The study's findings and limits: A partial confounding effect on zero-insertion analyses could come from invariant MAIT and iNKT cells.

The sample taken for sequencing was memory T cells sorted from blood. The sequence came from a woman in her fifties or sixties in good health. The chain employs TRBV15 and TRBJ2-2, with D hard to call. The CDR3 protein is CATSRLPLPGQANTGELFF. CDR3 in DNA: TGTGCCACCAGCAGACTACCCCTTCCCGGGCAGGCGAACACCGGGGAGCTGTTTTTT.